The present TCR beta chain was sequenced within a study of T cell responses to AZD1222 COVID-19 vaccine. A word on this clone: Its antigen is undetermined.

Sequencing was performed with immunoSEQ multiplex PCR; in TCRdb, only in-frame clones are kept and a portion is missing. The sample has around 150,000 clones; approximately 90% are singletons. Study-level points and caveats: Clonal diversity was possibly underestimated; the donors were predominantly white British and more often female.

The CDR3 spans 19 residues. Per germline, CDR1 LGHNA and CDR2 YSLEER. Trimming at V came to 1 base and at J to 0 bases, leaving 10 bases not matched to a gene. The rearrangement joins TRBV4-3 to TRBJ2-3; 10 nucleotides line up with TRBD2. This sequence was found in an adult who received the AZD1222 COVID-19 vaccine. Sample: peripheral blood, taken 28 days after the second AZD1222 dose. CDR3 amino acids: CASSQGHGLAVPSTDTQYF. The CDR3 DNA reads TGCGCCAGCAGCCAAGGTCATGGACTAGCGGTCCCTAGCACAGATACGCAGTATTTT.